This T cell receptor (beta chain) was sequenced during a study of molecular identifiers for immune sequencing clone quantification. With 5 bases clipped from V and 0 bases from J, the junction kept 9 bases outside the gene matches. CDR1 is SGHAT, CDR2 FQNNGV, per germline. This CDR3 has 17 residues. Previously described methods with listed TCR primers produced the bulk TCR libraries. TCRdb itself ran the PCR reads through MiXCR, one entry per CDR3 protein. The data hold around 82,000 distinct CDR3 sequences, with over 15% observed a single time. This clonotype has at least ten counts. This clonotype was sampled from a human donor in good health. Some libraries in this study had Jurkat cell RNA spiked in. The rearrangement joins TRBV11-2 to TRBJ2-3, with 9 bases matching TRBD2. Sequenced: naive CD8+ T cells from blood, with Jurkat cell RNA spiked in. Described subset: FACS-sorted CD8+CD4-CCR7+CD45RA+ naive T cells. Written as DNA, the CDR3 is TGTGCCAGCAGCGGGCGGATAGCGGGGGCCAGCACAGATACGCAGTATTTT. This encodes CASSGRIAGASTDTQYF.